The 10 T cell receptor beta chains reported below all come from one sample, sequenced in a study of blood T cell dynamics during melanoma immunotherapy. Time point: pre-treatment baseline. TCRdb's table, derived via immunoSEQ multiplex PCR, lists solely in-frame clones and lacks some. The repertoire holds about 24,000 clones, with around 85% as singletons. Sample: blood, taken from a patient treated with checkpoint blockade. Receptors originate from a human donor with melanoma.

This chain uses TRBV7-6 with TRBJ2-1; 8 bases map to TRBD2. CDR1 is SGHVS and CDR2 is FNYEAQ in the germline V gene. The CDR3 is 15 residues long. J was trimmed by 4 bases and V by 1 base; bases with no gene match: 3. CDR3 DNA: TGTGCCAGCAGCTTAGTGGTAGCGGGATACAATGAGCAGTTCTTC. Its translation: CASSLVVAGYNEQFF.

The V gene is TRBV5-6, the J gene TRBJ1-2; a weak D match, TRBD1 (5 bases). The CDR3 loop spans 13 amino acids. Trimming stripped 4 bases from V and 8 bases from J, with 15 bases between. The germline gives CDR1 SGHDT, CDR2 YYEEEE. The CDR3 is CASSRVGAPGYTF. CDR3 DNA: TGTGCCAGCAGCCGGGTCGGGGCCCCGGGCTACACCTTC.

CDR3 nucleotides: TGTGCCAGCAGTGAGGCGCCAGGGCTTCGCACAGATACGCAGTATTTT. Translating it yields CASSEAPGLRTDTQYF. The chain couples TRBV2 to TRBJ2-3; the D gene is possibly TRBD1 (5 bases). Germline CDR1 is SNHLY and CDR2 is FYNNEI. Between the trimmed V and J ends, which lost 3 bases and 1 base, there was a span of 14 bases. The CDR3 consists of 16 residues.

The chain joins TRBV19 to TRBJ2-3; 10 bases map to TRBD1. V trimming: 6 bases; J trimming: 3 bases; junction bases outside the gene matches: 9. The CDR3 length is 16 residues. Germline-derived CDR1 and CDR2 are LNHDA and SQIVND (reference sequence). CDR3 DNA: TGTGCCAGTAGATCATTTTCGGGACAGGGGACAGATACGCAGTATTTT. Protein sequence: CASRSFSGQGTDTQYF.

V usage is TRBV18 and J usage is TRBJ2-7; 7 bases are a match to TRBD2. Germline V gives CDR1 KGHSH, CDR2 LQKENI. V was clipped by 4 bases and J by 0 bases; unmatched bases: 18. CDR3 length: 19 residues. The CDR3, as DNA: TGTGCCAGCTCACGACGACGGAATGGCCCGGGGGGTTCCTCCTACGAGCAGTACTTC. This sequence encodes CASSRRRNGPGGSSYEQYF.

This clone was seen only once. The V gene is TRBV11-2, the J gene TRBJ2-2; tentative D call: TRBD2 (5 bases). Trimming removed 5 bases at V and 3 bases at J, with 22 bases between. CDR3 length equals 18 residues. Germline V gene sequence: CDR1 SGHAT, CDR2 FQNNGV. This CDR3 is CASSNSWGPGSDTGELFF. The DNA for the CDR3 is TGTGCCAGCAGCAATTCCTGGGGTCCGGGGTCAGACACCGGGGAGCTGTTTTTT.

The CDR3 region is CASNPMLQETQYF. The CDR3 DNA sequence: TGTGCCAGCAACCCCATGCTCCAAGAGACCCAGTACTTC. This chain uses TRBV7-8 with TRBJ2-5, with D unresolved. The germline gives CDR1 SGHVS, CDR2 FQNEAQ. The CDR3 loop spans 13 amino acids. Trimming left V 7 bases short and J 1 base short, with 10 bases between.

The chain has TRBV7-9 and TRBJ1-2; D is uncertain. Germline CDR1 is SEHNR and CDR2 is FQNEAQ (reference sequence). The CDR3 spans 15 residues. The germline V and J ends were trimmed by 1 base and 0 bases, with 9 bases remaining between them. This chain's CDR3 is CASSLGGPTNYGYTF. The CDR3 nucleotides read TGTGCCAGCAGCTTAGGTGGGCCTACTAACTATGGCTACACCTTC.

The chain joins TRBV14 to TRBJ2-5; no firm D call. The V gene lost 0 bases and the J gene lost 4 bases, with 6 bases spanning the gap. The CDR3 has 13 residues. The germline V gene has CDR1 SGHDN and CDR2 FVKESK. CDR3 DNA: TGTGCCAGCAGCCAAGATTTTCCAGAGACCCAGTACTTC. Translation gives CASSQDFPETQYF.

This clone was detected only a few times. V gene TRBV6-1 combines with J gene TRBJ2-2, with 8 positions matching TRBD2. Per germline, CDR1 MNHNS and CDR2 SASEGT. Trimming took 6 bases from V and 4 from J; bases not matched to a gene: 4. This CDR3 contains 14 residues. CDR3 in amino acids: CASRAGVGTGELFF. The CDR3, as DNA: TGTGCCAGCAGAGCGGGAGTTGGCACCGGGGAGCTGTTTTTT.